Described below is a single T cell receptor beta chain sequence and its context. The record originates from a study of a mutant IDH1 vaccine in newly diagnosed glioma. The method was immunoSEQ multiplex PCR; TCRdb's version includes in-frame clones alone and lacks a portion of them. The sample holds about 34,000 clones, about three quarters seen once. Time point in this sample: baseline, week 1 (first vaccination visit). Treatment: pre-vaccination baseline after standard-of-care therapy. The sequencing used peripheral blood mononuclear cells (PBMCs), collected from a glioma patient treated with radiotherapy, temozolomide or both. This receptor was identified in a man in his fifties or sixties with glioma. Some clones in this sample may be carry-over from other donors' samples.

The CDR3 sequence: CASSVSSEAFF. The CDR3 DNA follows: TGTGCCAGCAGTGTCTCCAGTGAAGCTTTCTTT. This sequence joins TRBV2 and TRBJ1-1; D unclear. This CDR3 contains 11 residues. Trimming stripped 4 bases from V and 7 bases from J, with 7 bases between. Germline V gene lookup returns CDR1 SNHLY and CDR2 FYNNEI.